One TCR beta chain is described in this entry. Its antigen is as yet unknown. The assay was immunoSEQ multiplex PCR, and TCRdb's table has in-frame clones only and misses some. Here the sample spans about 10,000 clones, around 77% being singletons. This entry is derived from a study of tumor-infiltrating lymphocytes in localized non-small cell lung cancer. Across the whole study: Some samples were collected after neoadjuvant chemotherapy; smokers, never-smokers and several histologies were included.

Whole-study results and caveats: T-cell fraction did not differ between immunotypes IM1 and IM2. Higher tumor T cell infiltration than in uninvolved lung was supported by TCRbeta sequencing.

Germline V gene lookup returns CDR1 SGHTA and CDR2 FQGTGA. This CDR3 contains 14 residues. With 1 base removed from V and 3 bases from J, the gap between germline ends came to 10 bases. The chain joins TRBV7-3 to TRBJ2-7, with D possibly matching TRBD2 (6 bases). This receptor was obtained from a human donor with non-small cell lung cancer. The sample comprised uninvolved lung tissue not adjacent to the tumor. The CDR3 spells CASSLSGAGYEQYF. The CDR3 DNA follows: TGTGCCAGCAGCTTAAGCGGGGCGGGCTACGAGCAGTACTTC.